These 23 T cell receptor beta chains came from one sample sequenced in a study of blood T cells in healthy people across ages. Combining a sample-barcoded 5' primer with a J-beta primer mix, a second PCR ran for 7 to 11 cycles. Via MiXCR, TCRdb re-called the 5' RACE reads, giving one row per CDR3 protein. The sample has fewer than 1,200,000 distinct CDR3 sequences; 20% to 25% are singletons. The same specimen was also included in a second study, on T cells of mothers and their children.

The sequencing sample was made of blood. The receptors come from a girl aged 2 to 10 in good health.

This clonotype was detected only a few times. The rearrangement uses TRBV20-1 and TRBJ2-1, with 8 bases aligning to TRBD2. CDR1 DFQATT and CDR2 SNEGSKA come from the germline V gene (reference sequence). The length of the CDR3 is 15 residues. Unmatched junction bases numbered 9, after V lost 4 bases and J lost 4 bases. The CDR3 sequence: CSAKLSSGPYNEQFF. The DNA for the CDR3 is TGCAGTGCTAAGTTATCTAGCGGGCCTTACAATGAGCAGTTCTTC.

The chain is built from TRBV24-1 and TRBJ2-1; 8 nucleotides match TRBD1. Germline-derived CDR1 and CDR2 are KGHDR and SFDVKD. The CDR3 loop spans 15 amino acids. With 10 bases clipped from V and 3 bases from J, the junction kept 10 bases outside the gene matches. This chain's CDR3 is CATSRGTGIYNEQFF. The CDR3 DNA follows: TGTGCCACGTCAAGAGGGACAGGAATCTACAATGAGCAGTTCTTC.

This clonotype was counted between two and nine times. V is TRBV7-2 and J is TRBJ2-4; tentatively, D is TRBD2 (7 bases). V was cut by 4 bases and J by 11 bases, with 18 bases left in between. CDR3 length: 14 amino acids. The germline CDR1 and CDR2 sequences are SGHTA and FQGNSA. The CDR3 loop reads CASSSTRGALVQYF. The CDR3 nucleotides are TGTGCCAGCAGCTCCACTCGGGGGGCACTAGTTCAGTACTTC.

The chain combines TRBV29-1 with TRBJ2-1; TRBD1 is a possible D gene (6 bases). Germline V gene data show CDR1 as SQVTM and CDR2 as ANQGSEA. The CDR3 length is 16 residues. Trimming left V 7 bases short and J 0 bases short, with 19 bases between. The CDR3, as DNA: TGCAGCGCCTCAGGGGAAATGGTGAGCTCCTACAATGAGCAGTTCTTC. Translation gives CSASGEMVSSYNEQFF.

The V and J genes are TRBV12-3 or TRBV12-4 and TRBJ1-2; 7 positions agree with TRBD1. The CDR3 has 15 residues. V lost 5 bases, J lost 4 bases, and 10 bases stayed unmatched. This chain's CDR3 is CASSRAGQPFYGYTF. The CDR3, as DNA: TGTGCCAGCAGTCGTGCGGGACAGCCGTTCTATGGCTACACCTTC.

The chain has TRBV6-4 and TRBJ2-6; D unresolved. This CDR3 spans 13 amino acids. The germline gives CDR1 MRHNA, CDR2 SNTAGT. Between the trimmed V and J ends, which lost 3 bases and 3 bases, there was a span of 3 bases. The CDR3 nucleotides are TGTGCCAGCAGTGAGAATGGGGCCAACGTCCTGACTTTC. Protein sequence: CASSENGANVLTF.

The J gene is TRBJ2-2, the V gene TRBV28; no clear D. Germline CDR1 MDHEN, CDR2 SYDVKM. The CDR3 sequence is 13 residues long. Between the trimmed V and J ends, which lost 10 bases and 2 bases, there was a span of 11 bases. CDR3 nucleotide sequence: TGTGCCACTACTCTAGTAAACACCGGGGAGCTGTTTTTT. It translates to CATTLVNTGELFF.

This clonotype has only a few counts. V gene TRBV28 combines with J gene TRBJ1-5; D is undetermined. CDR3 size: 13 residues. The V gene lost 6 bases and the J gene lost 11 bases, with 17 bases spanning the gap. Germline values: CDR1 MDHEN, CDR2 SYDVKM. CDR3 residues: CASSQTGPWAQHF. The CDR3 DNA sequence: TGTGCCAGCAGCCAGACCGGCCCTTGGGCCCAGCATTTT.

In this sample, this clonotype turned up a few times. CDR3 sequence reads: CASSYIRGSANYGYTF. CDR3 DNA: TGTGCCAGCAGTTATATCCGGGGCTCTGCTAACTATGGCTACACCTTC. This chain connects TRBV6-6 to TRBJ1-2; a weak D match, TRBD1 (5 bases). Trimming left V 3 bases short and J 0 bases short, with 14 bases between. The germline V gene has CDR1 MNHNY and CDR2 SVGAGI (reference sequence). The CDR3 is made up of 16 amino acids.

In its sample, this clonotype was seen once. The rearrangement uses TRBV12-3 or TRBV12-4 and TRBJ2-7; no clear D gene. The CDR3 consists of 12 residues. V was pared by 4 bases and J by 7 bases, with 11 bases between. The CDR3 sequence: CASSSQDWEQYF. The CDR3 coding sequence is TGTGCCAGCAGTTCTCAGGATTGGGAGCAGTACTTC.

This sequence joins TRBV6-5 and TRBJ2-5, with a possible D match to TRBD1 (5 bases). The V and J ends lost 0 bases and 5 bases respectively, with 13 bases between them. From germline, CDR1 is MNHEY and CDR2 SVGAGI. The length of the CDR3 is 15 residues. CDR3 DNA: TGTGCCAGCAGTTACTCGACGTACAGGCCGGAGACCCAGTACTTC. Translated: CASSYSTYRPETQYF.

About this clonotype: Germline and junction disagree at one end, which may indicate a read error. This chain links TRBV6-2 or TRBV6-3 with TRBJ2-1; 14 bases fit TRBD2. CDR1 MNHEY and CDR2 SVGEGT come from the germline V gene. The CDR3 is made up of 16 amino acids. Here the CDR3 DNA reads TGTGTCAGCACGACTAGCGGGGGGGCCTCCTACAATGAGCAGTTCTTC. Its protein is CVSTTSGGASYNEQFF.

This chain joins TRBV29-1 and TRBJ2-1, with D perhaps TRBD1 (5 bases). The CDR3 consists of 13 residues. Germline assignment: CDR1 SQVTM and CDR2 ANQGSEA. Trimming shortened V by 1 base and J by 7 bases, and 11 bases separated the two germline ends. CDR3: CSVEGAGMNEQFF. In nucleotides, the CDR3 is TGCAGCGTTGAAGGGGCAGGGATGAATGAGCAGTTCTTC.

The table lists this clonotype with a few counts. The J gene is TRBJ2-3, the V gene TRBV10-3, with no clear D. Germline CDR1 reads ENHRY; CDR2 reads SYGVKD. Trimming removed 4 bases from V and 0 bases from J, with 8 bases in between. The length of the CDR3 is 14 residues. The CDR3 region is CAISVGYSTDTQYF. In DNA form, the CDR3 reads TGTGCCATCAGTGTTGGGTACAGCACAGATACGCAGTATTTT.

Note on this clonotype: A junction end diverges from the germline sequence, so it may reflect a read error. The DNA of the CDR3 is TGTGCCAGCAGCTTCGAACTAGCGAGTGCTAATGGGCAGTTCTTC. As protein: CASSFELASANGQFF. The genes are TRBV7-2 and TRBJ2-1; 7 positions agree with TRBD2. The CDR3 totals 15 residues. The germline V gene has CDR1 SGHTA and CDR2 FQGNSA.

This clonotype was picked up a small number of times. The chain joins TRBV20-1 to TRBJ2-1; D is uncertain. V was shortened by 3 bases and J by 6 bases, with 6 bases between the two germline ends. CDR3 length equals 11 residues. The germline gives CDR1 DFQATT, CDR2 SNEGSKA (reference sequence). DNA of the CDR3: TGCAGTGCTAGTGTGGGCAATGAGCAGTTCTTC. Its protein is CSASVGNEQFF.

J is TRBJ1-2 and V is TRBV3-1; no definite D call. The CDR3 sequence is 14 residues long. The V gene's germline CDR1 is LGHDT and CDR2 YNNKEL (reference sequence). V shed 1 base and J shed 8 bases, with 14 bases lying between them. CDR3: CASSQVVRGSGYTF. CDR3 in DNA: TGTGCCAGCAGCCAAGTTGTACGAGGCAGCGGCTACACCTTC.

The rearrangement joins TRBV28 to TRBJ2-1; 13 nucleotides line up with TRBD2. This CDR3 comprises 16 residues. Germline trimming cut 5 bases from V and 8 bases from J; bases unmatched to any gene: 9. Per germline, CDR1 MDHEN and CDR2 SYDVKM. CDR3 in DNA: TGTGCCAGCAGTGTGACTAGCGGGGGGACGGCCGATGAGCAGTTCTTC. It specifies CASSVTSGGTADEQFF. Full variable domain (outside the CDR3, taken from reference TRBV28 and TRBJ2-1): DVKVTQSSRYLVKRTGEKVFLECVQDMDHENMFWYRQDPGLGLRLIYFSYDVKMKEKGDIPEGYSVSREKKERFSLILESASTNQTSMYLCASSVTSGGTADEQFFGPGTRLTVL.

This clonotype was seen only a few times. The junction departs from germline at one end; a sequencing error may be responsible. The chain joins TRBV7-9 to TRBJ1-1; 7 bases match TRBD1. Germline loops: CDR1 SEHNR, CDR2 FQNEAQ (reference sequence). This CDR3 is built from 14 residues. CDR3 amino acids: CASGAGQMNTEAFF. The CDR3 DNA is TGTGCCAGCGGAGCGGGACAGATGAATACTGAAGCTTTCTTT.

This clonotype was detected only a few times. V and J are TRBV7-8 and TRBJ1-5, with D possibly matching TRBD1 (6 bases). V gave up 0 bases and J gave up 7 bases, with 13 bases separating them. The CDR3 loop spans 15 amino acids. In germline, CDR1 is SGHVS, CDR2 FQNEAQ. This CDR3 is CASSLALGGHQPQHF. In nucleotides, the CDR3 is TGTGCCAGCAGCTTAGCGTTGGGGGGGCACCAGCCCCAGCATTTT.

The V call is TRBV7-2, the J call TRBJ2-7, with 7 bases aligning to TRBD2. The CDR3 covers 14 residues. V lost 3 bases, J lost 6 bases, and 8 bases stayed unmatched. Looked up from germline, CDR1 is SGHTA and CDR2 is FQGNSA. Here the CDR3 DNA reads TGTGCCAGCAGCTTTGGGGGGGGTTCGTGCGAGCAGTACTTC. Residues: CASSFGGGSCEQYF.

The DNA for the CDR3 is TGTGCCACCAGTGACACGACCTTTGAGTATGGCTACACCTTC. Encoded protein: CATSDTTFEYGYTF. The rearrangement links TRBV24-1 to TRBJ1-2; D is unclear. Trimming stripped 4 bases from V and 5 bases from J, with 13 bases between. The CDR3 is made up of 14 amino acids. CDR1 and CDR2 (germline): KGHDR, SFDVKD.

The chain links TRBV15 to TRBJ1-1; D not certain. The germline V gene encodes CDR1 LNHNV and CDR2 YYDKDF (reference sequence). V was cut by 3 bases and J by 1 base, with 12 bases left in between. The CDR3 has 15 amino acids. CDR3 sequence (DNA): TGTGCCACCAGCAGGGGCCCTATCGGGAACACTGAAGCTTTCTTT. Translated: CATSRGPIGNTEAFF.